The rows below give T cell receptor beta chains drawn from one sample of a study of shared clonotypes between healthy human individuals. The method was immunoSEQ multiplex PCR; TCRdb's version includes in-frame clones alone and lacks a portion of them. The repertoire holds 450,000 to 500,000 clones, with approximately 80% as singletons. Specimen: PBMCs. The receptors originated from a woman aged 40 to 49 in good health. Some clones in this sample may be carry-over from other donors' samples. CDR3s include the opening cysteine and the closing phenylalanine or tryptophan. The D gene is left open where the match is weak. The listing skips clone size in some rows; elsewhere it reads once, few, many or a size class.

J: TRBJ1-5
size: NA
D: NA
V: TRBV6-1
CDR3: CASSDLIWSNQPQHF
DNA: TGTGCCAGCAGTGACCTAATTTGGAGCAATCAGCCCCAGCATTTT

J: TRBJ1-4
size: NA
D: NA
V: TRBV7-2
CDR3: CASSRGALNEKLFF
DNA: TGTGCCAGCAGCAGGGGGGCCTTAAATGAAAAACTGTTTTTT

J: TRBJ2-7
size: NA
D: NA
V: TRBV28
CDR3: CASSLVPGDSYEQYF
DNA: TGTGCCAGCAGTTTAGTTCCAGGGGACTCCTACGAGCAGTACTTC

J: TRBJ2-6
size: NA
D: NA
V: TRBV7-8
CDR3: CASSLDRVPGANVLTF
DNA: TGTGCCAGCAGCTTAGACAGGGTCCCTGGGGCCAACGTCCTGACTTTC

J: TRBJ1-1
size: many
D: NA
V: TRBV2
CDR3: CASSVTVNTEAFF
DNA: TGTGCCAGCAGTGTCACAGTGAACACTGAAGCTTTCTTT

J: TRBJ2-7
size: NA
D: NA
V: TRBV29-1
CDR3: CSVEGGGTGTYEQYF
DNA: TGCAGCGTTGAGGGCGGGGGGACAGGGACCTACGAGCAGTACTTC

J: TRBJ1-1
size: NA
D: NA
V: TRBV27
CDR3: CASRDRYTEAFF
DNA: TGTGCCAGCAGAGACAGATACACTGAAGCTTTCTTT

J: TRBJ2-1
size: NA
D: NA
V: TRBV28
CDR3: CASTRPGTVYNEQFF
DNA: TGTGCCAGCACCCGCCCCGGGACTGTCTACAATGAGCAGTTCTTC

J: TRBJ2-7
size: many
D: NA
V: TRBV11-2
CDR3: CASSVDRDEQYF
DNA: TGTGCCAGCAGCGTAGACAGAGACGAGCAGTACTTC

J: TRBJ1-2
size: NA
D: TRBD1
V: TRBV5-6
CDR3: CASTRGRGFSGYTF
DNA: TGTGCCAGCACCAGGGGGCGCGGATTTTCCGGCTACACCTTC

J: TRBJ1-2
size: NA
D: NA
V: TRBV5-1
CDR3: CATRQDSNYGYTF
DNA: TGCGCCACAAGACAGGACTCTAACTATGGCTACACCTTC

J: TRBJ2-2
size: NA
D: NA
V: TRBV28
CDR3: CASSFIGHRAGELFF
DNA: TGTGCCAGCAGTTTCATCGGTCATCGCGCCGGGGAGCTGTTTTTT

J: TRBJ2-1
size: NA
D: NA
V: TRBV4-1
CDR3: CASSQDRARSSYNEQFF
DNA: TGCGCCAGCAGCCAAGACCGAGCGCGGAGCTCCTACAATGAGCAGTTCTTC

J: TRBJ2-5
size: NA
D: NA
V: TRBV27
CDR3: CASTPQETQYF
DNA: TGTGCCAGCACCCCCCAAGAGACCCAGTACTTC

J: TRBJ2-7
size: NA
D: TRBD1
V: TRBV6-5
CDR3: CASSYPTGGGYEQYF
DNA: TGTGCCAGCAGTTACCCGACAGGGGGAGGCTACGAGCAGTACTTC

J: TRBJ2-7
size: NA
D: TRBD2
V: TRBV29-1
CDR3: CSAGTSGSDEQYF
DNA: TGCAGCGCCGGGACTAGCGGGAGTGACGAGCAGTACTTC

J: TRBJ1-2
size: NA
D: NA
V: TRBV19
CDR3: CASSIVAGGDYGYTF
DNA: TGTGCCAGTAGTATAGTAGCAGGCGGGGACTATGGCTACACCTTC

J: TRBJ1-5
size: NA
D: NA
V: TRBV6-1
CDR3: CASRLSNQPQHF
DNA: TGTGCCAGCAGGTTAAGCAATCAGCCCCAGCATTTT